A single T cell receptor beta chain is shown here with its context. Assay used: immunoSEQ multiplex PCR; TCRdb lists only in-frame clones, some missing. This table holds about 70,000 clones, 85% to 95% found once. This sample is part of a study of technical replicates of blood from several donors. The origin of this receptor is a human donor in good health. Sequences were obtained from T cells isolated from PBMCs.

The chain's CDR3 is CASSIGDWLTEAFF. The CDR3 region has the DNA TGTGCCAGTAGTATAGGGGACTGGCTCACTGAAGCTTTCTTT. The chain carries TRBV19 and TRBJ1-1, with a tentative D call TRBD1 (5 bases). The CDR3 has 14 amino acids. Between the trimmed V and J ends, which lost 1 base and 4 bases, there was a span of 10 bases. Looked up from germline, CDR1 is LNHDA and CDR2 is SQIVND (reference sequence).